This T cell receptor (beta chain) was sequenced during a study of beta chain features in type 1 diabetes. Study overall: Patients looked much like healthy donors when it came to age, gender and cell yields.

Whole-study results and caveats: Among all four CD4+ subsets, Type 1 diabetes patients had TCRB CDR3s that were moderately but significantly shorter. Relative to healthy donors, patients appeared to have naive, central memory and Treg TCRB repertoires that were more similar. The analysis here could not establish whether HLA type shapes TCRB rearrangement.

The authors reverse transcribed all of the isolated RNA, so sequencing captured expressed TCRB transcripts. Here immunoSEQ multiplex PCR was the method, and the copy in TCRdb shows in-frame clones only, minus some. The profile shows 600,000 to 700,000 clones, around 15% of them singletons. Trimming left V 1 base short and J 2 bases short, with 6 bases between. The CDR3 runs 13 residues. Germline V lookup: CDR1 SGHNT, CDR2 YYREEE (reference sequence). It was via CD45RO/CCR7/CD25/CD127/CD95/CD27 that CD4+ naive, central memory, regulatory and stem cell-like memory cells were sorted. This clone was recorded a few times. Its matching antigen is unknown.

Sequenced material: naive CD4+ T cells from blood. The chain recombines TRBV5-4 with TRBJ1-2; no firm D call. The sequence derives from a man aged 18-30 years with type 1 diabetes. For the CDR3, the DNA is TGTGCCAGCAGCTTGCCAGGAAACTATGGCTACACCTTC. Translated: CASSLPGNYGYTF.